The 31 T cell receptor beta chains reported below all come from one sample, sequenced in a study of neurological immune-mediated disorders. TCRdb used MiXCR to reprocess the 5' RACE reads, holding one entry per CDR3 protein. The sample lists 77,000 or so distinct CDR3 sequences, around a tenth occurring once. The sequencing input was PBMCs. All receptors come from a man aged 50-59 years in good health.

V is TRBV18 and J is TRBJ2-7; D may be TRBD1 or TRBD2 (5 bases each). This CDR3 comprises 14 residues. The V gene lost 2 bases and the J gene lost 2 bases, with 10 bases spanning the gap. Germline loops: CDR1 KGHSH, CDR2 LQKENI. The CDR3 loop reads CASSPGTTTYEQYF. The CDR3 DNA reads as TGTGCCAGCTCACCAGGGACGACAACCTACGAGCAGTACTTC.

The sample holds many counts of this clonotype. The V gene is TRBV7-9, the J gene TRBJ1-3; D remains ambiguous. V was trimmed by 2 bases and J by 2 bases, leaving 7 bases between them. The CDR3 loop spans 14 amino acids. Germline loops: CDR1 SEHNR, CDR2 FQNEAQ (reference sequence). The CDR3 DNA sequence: TGTGCCAGCAGCTTATCGGGGACTGGAAACACCATATATTTT. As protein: CASSLSGTGNTIYF. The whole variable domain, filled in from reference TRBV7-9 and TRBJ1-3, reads DTGVSQNPRHKITKRGQNVTFRCDPISEHNRLYWYRQTLGQGPEFLTYFQNEAQLEKSRLLSDRFSAERPKGSFSTLEIQRTEQGDSAMYLCASSLSGTGNTIYFGEGSWLTVV.

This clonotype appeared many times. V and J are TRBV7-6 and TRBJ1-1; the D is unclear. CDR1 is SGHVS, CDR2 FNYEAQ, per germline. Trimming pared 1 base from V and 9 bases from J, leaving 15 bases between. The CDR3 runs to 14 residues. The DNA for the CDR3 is TGTGCCAGCAGCTTAGGGCTTCCAGCGGGAAAAGCTTTCTTT. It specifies CASSLGLPAGKAFF. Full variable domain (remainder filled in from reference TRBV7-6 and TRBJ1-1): GAGVSQSPRYKVTKRGQDVALRCDPISGHVSLYWYRQALGQGPEFLTYFNYEAQQDKSGLPNDRFSAERPEGSISTLTIQRTEQRDSAMYRCASSLGLPAGKAFFGQGTRLTVV.

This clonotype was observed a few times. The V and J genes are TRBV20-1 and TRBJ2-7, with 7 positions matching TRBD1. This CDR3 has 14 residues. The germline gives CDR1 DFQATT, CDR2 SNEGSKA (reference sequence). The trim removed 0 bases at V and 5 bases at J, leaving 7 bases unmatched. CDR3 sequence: CSARDPLDRDEQYF. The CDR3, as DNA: TGCAGTGCTAGAGATCCATTAGACAGGGACGAGCAGTACTTC.

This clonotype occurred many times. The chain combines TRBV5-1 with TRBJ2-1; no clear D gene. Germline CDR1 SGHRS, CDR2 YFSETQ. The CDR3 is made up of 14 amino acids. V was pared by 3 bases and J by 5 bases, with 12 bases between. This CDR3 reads CASSWERLNNEQFF. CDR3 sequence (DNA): TGCGCCAGCAGCTGGGAACGGTTGAACAATGAGCAGTTCTTC. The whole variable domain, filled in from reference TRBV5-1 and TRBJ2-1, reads KAGVTQTPRYLIKTRGQQVTLSCSPISGHRSVSWYQQTPGQGLQFLFEYFSETQRNKGNFPGRFSGRQFSNSRSEMNVSTLELGDSALYLCASSWERLNNEQFFGPGTRLTVL.

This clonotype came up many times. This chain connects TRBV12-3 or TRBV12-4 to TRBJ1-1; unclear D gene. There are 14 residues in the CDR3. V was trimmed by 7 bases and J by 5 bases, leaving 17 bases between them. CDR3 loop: CASTRREVWTEAFF. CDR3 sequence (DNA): TGTGCCAGCACTCGACGGGAGGTGTGGACTGAAGCTTTCTTT.

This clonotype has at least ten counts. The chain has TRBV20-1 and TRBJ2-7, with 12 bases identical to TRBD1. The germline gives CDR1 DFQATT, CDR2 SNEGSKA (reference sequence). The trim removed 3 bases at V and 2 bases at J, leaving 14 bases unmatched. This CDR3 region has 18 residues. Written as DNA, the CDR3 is TGCAGTGCTAGGGGGGGACAGGGGGCGCCCGGGAGTGCCTACGAGCAGTACTTC. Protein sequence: CSARGGQGAPGSAYEQYF.

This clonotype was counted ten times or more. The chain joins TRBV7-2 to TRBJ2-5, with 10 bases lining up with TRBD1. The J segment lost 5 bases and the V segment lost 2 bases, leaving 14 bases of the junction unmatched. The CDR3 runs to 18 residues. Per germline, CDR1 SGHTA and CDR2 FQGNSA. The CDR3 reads CASSLSLRDRGFVETQYF. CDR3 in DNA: TGTGCCAGCAGCTTAAGCCTCCGGGACAGGGGTTTTGTGGAGACCCAGTACTTC.

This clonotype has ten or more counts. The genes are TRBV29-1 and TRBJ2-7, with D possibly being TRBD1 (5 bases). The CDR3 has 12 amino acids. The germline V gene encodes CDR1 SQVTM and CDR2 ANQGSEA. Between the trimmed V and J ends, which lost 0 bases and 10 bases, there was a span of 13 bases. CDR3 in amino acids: CSVEDLRQGQYF. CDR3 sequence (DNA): TGCAGCGTTGAAGATCTTCGGCAGGGTCAGTACTTC.

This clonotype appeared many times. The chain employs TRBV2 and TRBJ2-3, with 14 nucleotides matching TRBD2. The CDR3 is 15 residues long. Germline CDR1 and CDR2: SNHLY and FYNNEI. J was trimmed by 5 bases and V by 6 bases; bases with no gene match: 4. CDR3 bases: TGTGCCAGCAGACCGGGACTAGCGGGAGTAGATACGCAGTATTTT. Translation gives CASRPGLAGVDTQYF.

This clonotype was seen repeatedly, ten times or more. The chain's CDR3 is CASSSAWGGQETQYF. The CDR3, as DNA: TGTGCCAGCAGCTCTGCTTGGGGTGGGCAAGAGACCCAGTACTTC. This chain connects TRBV7-2 to TRBJ2-5; D not resolved. There are 15 residues in the CDR3. CDR1 and CDR2 (germline): SGHTA, FQGNSA. The V end was cut by 4 bases, the J end by 2 bases, with 14 bases between.

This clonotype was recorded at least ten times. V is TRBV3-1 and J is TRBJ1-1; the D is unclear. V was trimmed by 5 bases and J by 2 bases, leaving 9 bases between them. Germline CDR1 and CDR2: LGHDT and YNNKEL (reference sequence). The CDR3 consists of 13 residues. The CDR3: CASSITANTEAFF. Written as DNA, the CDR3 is TGTGCCAGCAGCATTACAGCTAACACTGAAGCTTTCTTT.

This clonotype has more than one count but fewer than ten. The CDR3 sequence: CSAFYGATDTQYF. CDR3 nucleotide sequence: TGCAGTGCCTTCTACGGGGCTACAGATACGCAGTATTTT. The chain joins TRBV20-1 to TRBJ2-3, with D perhaps being TRBD1 or TRBD2 (5 bases each). Germline CDR1 reads DFQATT; CDR2 reads SNEGSKA (reference sequence). V was clipped by 6 bases and J by 3 bases, with 13 bases between them. This CDR3 region has 13 residues.

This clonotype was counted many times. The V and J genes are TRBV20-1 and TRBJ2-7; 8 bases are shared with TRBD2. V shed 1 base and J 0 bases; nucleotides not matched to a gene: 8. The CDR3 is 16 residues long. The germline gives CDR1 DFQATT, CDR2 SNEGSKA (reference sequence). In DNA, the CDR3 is TGCAGTGCTAGAGGGGGTGAAGGGACTAGCTCCTACGAGCAGTACTTC. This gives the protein CSARGGEGTSSYEQYF.

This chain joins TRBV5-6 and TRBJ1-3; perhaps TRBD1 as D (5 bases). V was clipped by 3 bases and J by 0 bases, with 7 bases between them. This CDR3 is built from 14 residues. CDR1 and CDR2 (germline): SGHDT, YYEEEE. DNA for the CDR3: TGTGCCAGCAGCTGGGGACGCTCTGGAAACACCATATATTTT. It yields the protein CASSWGRSGNTIYF.

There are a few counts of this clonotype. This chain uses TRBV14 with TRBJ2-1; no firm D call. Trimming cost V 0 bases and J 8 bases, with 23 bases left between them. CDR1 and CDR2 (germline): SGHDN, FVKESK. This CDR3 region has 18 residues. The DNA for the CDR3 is TGTGCCAGCAGCCAAGAGGAACGGGCTTGGTTATGGAGAGATGAGCAGTTCTTC. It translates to CASSQEERAWLWRDEQFF.

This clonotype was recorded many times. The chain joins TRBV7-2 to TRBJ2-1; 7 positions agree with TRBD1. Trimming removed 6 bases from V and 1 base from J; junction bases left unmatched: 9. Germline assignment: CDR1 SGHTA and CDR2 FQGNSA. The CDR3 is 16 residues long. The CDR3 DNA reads TGTGCCAGCAGTTACTCCGGGACAGAATCCTACAATGAGCAGTTCTTC. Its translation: CASSYSGTESYNEQFF. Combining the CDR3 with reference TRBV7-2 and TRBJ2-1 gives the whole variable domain GAGVSQSPSNKVTEKGKDVELRCDPISGHTALYWYRQSLGQGLEFLIYFQGNSAPDKSGLPSDRFSAERTGGSVSTLTIQRTQQEDSAVYLCASSYSGTESYNEQFFGPGTRLTVL.

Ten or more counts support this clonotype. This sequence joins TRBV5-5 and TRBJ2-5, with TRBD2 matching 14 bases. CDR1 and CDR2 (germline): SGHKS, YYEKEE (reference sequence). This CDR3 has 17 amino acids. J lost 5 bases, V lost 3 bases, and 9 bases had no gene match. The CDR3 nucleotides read TGTGCCAGCAGCTCGGGACTAGCGGGAGTATTGTTTGAGACCCAGTACTTC. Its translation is CASSSGLAGVLFETQYF.

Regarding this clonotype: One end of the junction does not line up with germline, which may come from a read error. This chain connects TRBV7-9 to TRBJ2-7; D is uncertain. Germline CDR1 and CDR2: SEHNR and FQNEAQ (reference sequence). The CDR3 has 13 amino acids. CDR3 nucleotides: TGTACCAGCAGTCCGGGTCTTACCTACGAGCAGTACTTC. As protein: CTSSPGLTYEQYF.

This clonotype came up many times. In DNA form, the CDR3 reads TGTGCCAGCAGCTTAGAAACCCTGATTGAAGCTTTCTTT. It specifies CASSLETLIEAFF. V gene TRBV7-2 combines with J gene TRBJ1-1, with no clear D. In germline, CDR1 is SGHTA, CDR2 FQGNSA. The CDR3 is 13 residues long. Trimming removed 1 base at V and 7 bases at J, with 10 bases between.

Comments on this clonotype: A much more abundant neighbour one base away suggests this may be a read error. The CDR3 loop reads CASSVGVNEQLF. CDR3 in DNA: TGTGCCAGCAGCGTAGGGGTGAATGAGCAGTTATTC. This rearrangement joins TRBV9 to TRBJ2-1; no clear D. Germline assignment: CDR1 SGDLS and CDR2 YYNGEE. The CDR3 is 12 residues long. The entire variable domain, with the rest obtained from reference TRBV9 and TRBJ2-1, is as follows: DSGVTQTPKHLITATGQRVTLRCSPRSGDLSVYWYQQSLDQGLQFLIQYYNGEERAKGNILERFSAQQFPDLHSELNLSSLELGDSALYFCASSVGVNEQLFGPGTRLTVL.

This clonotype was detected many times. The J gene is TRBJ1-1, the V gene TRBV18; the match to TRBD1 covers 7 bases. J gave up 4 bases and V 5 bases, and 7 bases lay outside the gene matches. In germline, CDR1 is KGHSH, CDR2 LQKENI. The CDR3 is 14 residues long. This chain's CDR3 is CASSERGLSTEAFF. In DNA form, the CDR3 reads TGTGCCAGCTCAGAGAGGGGGCTAAGCACTGAAGCTTTCTTT.

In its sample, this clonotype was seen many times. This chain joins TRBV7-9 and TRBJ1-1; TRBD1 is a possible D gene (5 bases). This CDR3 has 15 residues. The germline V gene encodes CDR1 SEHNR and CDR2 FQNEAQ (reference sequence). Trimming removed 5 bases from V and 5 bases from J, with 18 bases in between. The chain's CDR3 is CASSPTGTRGTEAFF. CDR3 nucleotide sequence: TGTGCCAGCAGCCCCACCGGGACCAGAGGGACTGAAGCTTTCTTT.

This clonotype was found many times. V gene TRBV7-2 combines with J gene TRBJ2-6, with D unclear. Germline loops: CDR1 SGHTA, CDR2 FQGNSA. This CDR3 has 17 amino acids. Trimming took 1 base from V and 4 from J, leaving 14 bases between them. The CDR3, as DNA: TGTGCCAGCAGCTTAGGCTTAACGGATTCCGGGGCCAACGTCCTGACTTTC. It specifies CASSLGLTDSGANVLTF.

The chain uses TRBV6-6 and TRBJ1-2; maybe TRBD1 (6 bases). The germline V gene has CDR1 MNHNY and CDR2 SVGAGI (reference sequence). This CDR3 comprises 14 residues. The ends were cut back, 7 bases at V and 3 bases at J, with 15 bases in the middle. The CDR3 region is CASNIPGADYGYTF. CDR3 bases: TGTGCCAGCAACATCCCGGGGGCTGACTATGGCTACACCTTC.

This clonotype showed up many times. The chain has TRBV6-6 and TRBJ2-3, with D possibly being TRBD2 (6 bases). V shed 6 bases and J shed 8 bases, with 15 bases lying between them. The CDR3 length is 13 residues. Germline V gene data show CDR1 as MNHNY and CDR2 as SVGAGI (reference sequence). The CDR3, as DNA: TGTGCCAGCAGACCGGACTTGGGGGGTACGCAGTATTTT. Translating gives CASRPDLGGTQYF.

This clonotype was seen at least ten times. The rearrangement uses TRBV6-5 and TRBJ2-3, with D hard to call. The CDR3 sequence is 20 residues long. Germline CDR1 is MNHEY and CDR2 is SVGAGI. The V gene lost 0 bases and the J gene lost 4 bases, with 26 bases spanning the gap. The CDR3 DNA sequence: TGTGCCAGCAGTTACTCGAGATCCGCCGGCCGGGCCGGTGTGGCAGATACGCAGTATTTT. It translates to CASSYSRSAGRAGVADTQYF.

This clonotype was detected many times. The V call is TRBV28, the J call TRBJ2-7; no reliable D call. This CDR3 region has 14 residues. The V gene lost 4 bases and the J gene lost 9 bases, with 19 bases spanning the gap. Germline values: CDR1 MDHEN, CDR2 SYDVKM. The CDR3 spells CASSSAGSRGGQYF. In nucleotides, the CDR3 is TGTGCCAGCAGTTCCGCCGGGTCGAGAGGCGGGCAGTACTTC.

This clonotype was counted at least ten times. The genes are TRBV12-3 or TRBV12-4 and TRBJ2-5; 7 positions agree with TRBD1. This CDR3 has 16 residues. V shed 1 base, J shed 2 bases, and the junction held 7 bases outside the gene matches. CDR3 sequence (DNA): TGTGCCAGCAGTTTAGGGGACAGCCGAGGTCAAGAGACCCAGTACTTC. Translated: CASSLGDSRGQETQYF.

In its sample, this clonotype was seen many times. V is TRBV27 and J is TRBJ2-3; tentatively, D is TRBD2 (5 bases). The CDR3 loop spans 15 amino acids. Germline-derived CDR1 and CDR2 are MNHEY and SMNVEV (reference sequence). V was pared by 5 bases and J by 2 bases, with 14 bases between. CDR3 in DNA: TGTGCCAGCAGTCTAAGGACGGGGATCACAGATACGCAGTATTTT. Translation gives CASSLRTGITDTQYF.

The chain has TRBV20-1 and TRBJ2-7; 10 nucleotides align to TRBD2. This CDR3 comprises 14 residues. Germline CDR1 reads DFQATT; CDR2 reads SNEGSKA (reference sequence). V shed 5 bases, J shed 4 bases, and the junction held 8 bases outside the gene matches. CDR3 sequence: CSAQPSGSTYEQYF. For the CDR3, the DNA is TGCAGTGCTCAGCCTAGCGGGAGTACTTACGAGCAGTACTTC.